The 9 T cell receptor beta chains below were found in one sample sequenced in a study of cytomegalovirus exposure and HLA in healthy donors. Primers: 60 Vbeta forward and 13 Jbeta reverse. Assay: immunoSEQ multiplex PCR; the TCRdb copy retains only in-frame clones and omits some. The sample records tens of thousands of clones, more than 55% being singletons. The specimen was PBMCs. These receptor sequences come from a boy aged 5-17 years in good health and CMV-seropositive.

The CDR3 loop reads CASSLGTGNNYEQYF. The CDR3 coding sequence is TGTGCCAGCAGCTTGGGGACAGGGAATAACTACGAGCAGTACTTC. The chain recombines TRBV5-5 with TRBJ2-7; 8 bases match TRBD1. Germline CDR1 and CDR2: SGHKS and YYEKEE (reference sequence). This CDR3 has 15 amino acids. V dropped 0 bases and J dropped 3; count of bases not matched to a gene: 5.

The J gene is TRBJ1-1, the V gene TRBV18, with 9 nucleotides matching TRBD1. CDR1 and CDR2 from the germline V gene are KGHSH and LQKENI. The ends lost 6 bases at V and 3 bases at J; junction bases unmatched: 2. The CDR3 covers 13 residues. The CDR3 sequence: CASSRTGDTEAFF. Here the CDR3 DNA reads TGTGCCAGCTCGCGGACAGGGGACACTGAAGCTTTCTTT.

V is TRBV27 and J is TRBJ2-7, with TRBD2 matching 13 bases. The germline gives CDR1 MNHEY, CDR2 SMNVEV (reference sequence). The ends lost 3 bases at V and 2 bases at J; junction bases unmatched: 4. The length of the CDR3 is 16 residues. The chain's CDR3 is CASSFSLAGGAYEQYF. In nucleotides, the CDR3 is TGTGCCAGCAGTTTCTCACTAGCGGGGGGGGCCTACGAGCAGTACTTC.

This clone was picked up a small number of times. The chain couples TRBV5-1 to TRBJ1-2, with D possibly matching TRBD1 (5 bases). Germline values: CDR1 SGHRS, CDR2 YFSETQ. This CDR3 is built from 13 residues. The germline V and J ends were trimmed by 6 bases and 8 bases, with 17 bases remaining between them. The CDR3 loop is CASTAGYQEGYTF. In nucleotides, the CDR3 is TGCGCCAGCACGGCAGGGTATCAAGAAGGCTACACCTTC.

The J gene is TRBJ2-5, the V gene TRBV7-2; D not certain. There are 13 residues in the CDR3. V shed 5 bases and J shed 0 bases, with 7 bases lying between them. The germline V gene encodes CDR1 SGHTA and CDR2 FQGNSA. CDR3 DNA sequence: TGTGCCAGCAGCCCCGAGTACCAAGAGACCCAGTACTTC. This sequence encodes CASSPEYQETQYF. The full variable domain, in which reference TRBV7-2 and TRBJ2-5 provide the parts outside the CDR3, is GAGVSQSPSNKVTEKGKDVELRCDPISGHTALYWYRQSLGQGLEFLIYFQGNSAPDKSGLPSDRFSAERTGGSVSTLTIQRTQQEDSAVYLCASSPEYQETQYFGPGTRLLVL.

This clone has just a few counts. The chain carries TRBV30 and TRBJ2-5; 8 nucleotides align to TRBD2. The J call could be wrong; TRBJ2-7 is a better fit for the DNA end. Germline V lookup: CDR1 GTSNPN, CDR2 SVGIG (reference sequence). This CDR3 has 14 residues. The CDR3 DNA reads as TGTGCCTGTGCCGGGGGGGGAGGGGCCTACGAGCAGTACTTC. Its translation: CACAGGGGAYEQYF.

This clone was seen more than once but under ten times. CDR3 DNA sequence: TGTGCCACCGGGACAGGGGCAAGCAATCAGCCCCAGCATTTT. It encodes CATGTGASNQPQHF. The chain has TRBV2 and TRBJ1-5; 10 nucleotides line up with TRBD1. CDR3 length: 14 amino acids. Germline V CDR1 and CDR2: SNHLY, FYNNEI. With V trimmed by 10 bases and J by 1 base, 4 bases remained unmatched.

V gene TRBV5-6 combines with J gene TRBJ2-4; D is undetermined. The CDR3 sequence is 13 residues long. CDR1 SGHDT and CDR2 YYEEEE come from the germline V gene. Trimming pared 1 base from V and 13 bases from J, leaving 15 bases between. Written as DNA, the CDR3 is TGTGCCAGCAGCTTGACGCTGAGCTCCCGACAGTACTTC. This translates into CASSLTLSSRQYF.

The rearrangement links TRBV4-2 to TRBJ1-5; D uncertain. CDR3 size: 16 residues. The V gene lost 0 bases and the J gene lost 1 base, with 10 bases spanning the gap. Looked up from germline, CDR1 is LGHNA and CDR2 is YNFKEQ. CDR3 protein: CASSQDYVQSNQPQHF. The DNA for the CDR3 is TGTGCCAGCAGCCAAGATTACGTGCAGAGCAATCAGCCCCAGCATTTT.